The 7 T cell receptor beta chains below all came from one sample that was sequenced in a study of beta chain features in type 1 diabetes. All of the isolated RNA was reverse transcribed, so expressed TCRB transcripts were sequenced. Using immunoSEQ multiplex PCR, the repertoire was profiled, and TCRdb retains in-frame clones only, with some absent. The sample records under 250,000 clones, 27% being singletons. The specimen was central memory CD4+ T cells from blood. The receptors originated from a man aged 25 to 45 in good health.

This chain joins TRBV6-5 and TRBJ2-7; 7 nucleotides align to TRBD2. This CDR3 is 13 amino acids long. With V trimmed by 4 bases and J by 3 bases, 3 bases remained unmatched. CDR1 is MNHEY and CDR2 is SVGAGI in the germline V gene. CDR3 in amino acids: CASSSTSSYEQYF. DNA for the CDR3: TGTGCCAGCAGTTCGACTAGCAGCTACGAGCAGTACTTC.

The sample holds one count of this clone. The rearrangement links TRBV7-2 to TRBJ2-7, with 8 nucleotides matching TRBD1. CDR1 is SGHTA, CDR2 FQGNSA, per germline. V was clipped by 5 bases and J by 6 bases; unmatched bases: 9. The CDR3 sequence is 14 residues long. CDR3 loop: CASSPHGTGGEQYF. CDR3 bases: TGTGCCAGCAGCCCACACGGGACAGGAGGCGAGCAGTACTTC.

This clone has ten or more counts. The chain links TRBV29-1 to TRBJ2-1, with D hard to call. Germline CDR1 SQVTM, CDR2 ANQGSEA. Trimming took 3 bases from V and 10 from J, leaving 1 base between them. The CDR3 is 8 residues long. CDR3: CSVEEQFF. The CDR3 DNA follows: TGCAGCGTTGAGGAGCAGTTCTTC.

Worth noting for this clone: The same CDR3 is also encoded by other DNA sequences in this sample. This rearrangement joins TRBV7-2 to TRBJ2-7; TRBD1 or TRBD2 may be the D gene (5 bases each). The V end was cut by 1 base, the J end by 4 bases, with 11 bases between. The germline V gene encodes CDR1 SGHTA and CDR2 FQGNSA. The CDR3 contains 14 residues. CDR3 protein: CASSLEQGPYEQYF. Here the CDR3 DNA reads TGTGCCAGCAGCTTAGAGCAGGGACCATACGAGCAGTACTTC.

Ten or more counts support this clone. The V and J genes are TRBV11-2 and TRBJ2-5; TRBD2 might be the D (5 bases). Germline-derived CDR1 and CDR2 are SGHAT and FQNNGV. The V end lost 4 bases, the J end lost 5 bases, and 14 bases lay between the germline ends. The CDR3 loop spans 14 amino acids. CDR3: CASSSRTPPETQYF. CDR3 DNA: TGTGCCAGCAGCTCTCGGACTCCGCCGGAGACCCAGTACTTC.

The chain employs TRBV7-2 and TRBJ2-1, with D possibly matching TRBD2 (6 bases). The germline gives CDR1 SGHTA, CDR2 FQGNSA. V was cut by 8 bases and J by 7 bases, with 18 bases left in between. This CDR3 has 14 residues. The CDR3 DNA is TGTGCCAGCGGTCCCCCGGGACTCCTTAATGAGCAGTTCTTC. Translated, it gives CASGPPGLLNEQFF.

The rearrangement links TRBV7-2 to TRBJ1-2, with 7 positions matching TRBD1. Trimming cost V 8 bases and J 0 bases; bases outside gene matches: 9. The CDR3 loop spans 15 amino acids. The V gene's germline CDR1 is SGHTA and CDR2 FQGNSA. The CDR3 reads CASVPQGVPNYGYTF. The CDR3 region has the DNA TGTGCCAGCGTCCCTCAGGGGGTACCTAACTATGGCTACACCTTC.